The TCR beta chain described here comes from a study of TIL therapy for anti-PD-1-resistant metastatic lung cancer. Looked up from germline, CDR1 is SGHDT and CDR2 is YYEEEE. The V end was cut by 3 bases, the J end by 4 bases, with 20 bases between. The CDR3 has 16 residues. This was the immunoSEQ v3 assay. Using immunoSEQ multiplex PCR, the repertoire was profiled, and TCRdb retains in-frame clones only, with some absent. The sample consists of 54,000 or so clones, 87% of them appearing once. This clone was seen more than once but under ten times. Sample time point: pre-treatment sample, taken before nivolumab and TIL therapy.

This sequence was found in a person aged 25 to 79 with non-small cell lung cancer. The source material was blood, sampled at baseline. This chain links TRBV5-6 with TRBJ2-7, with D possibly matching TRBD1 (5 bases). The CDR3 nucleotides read TGTGCCAGCAGCTCTAAGGGCAGGGCCAAACGTTACGAGCAGTACTTC. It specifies CASSSKGRAKRYEQYF.